Below are 10 T cell receptor beta chains sequenced from a single sample in a study of blood T cell repertoires in COVID-19 (dated by TCRdb to about 2020). The method was the immunoSEQ multiplex PCR assay. TCRdb limited this immuneACCESS table to in-frame rearrangements with V and J called. A share of clones is missing; checked studies link under half to unresolved V genes, and the rest is unexplained. Here the sample has around 110,000 clones; approximately 89% occur a single time. The ten top clones hold 4% to 5% of the sample. The source material was peripheral blood. The receptors derive from a man aged 35-49 years with acute or convalescent COVID-19.

The CDR3 DNA follows: TGTGCCAGCAGCTTGGAGGAGACGGCAACAGATACGCAGTATTTT. Translation: CASSLEETATDTQYF. V is TRBV11-2 and J is TRBJ2-3, with D maybe TRBD2 (5 bases). This CDR3 comprises 15 residues. Per germline, CDR1 SGHAT and CDR2 FQNNGV. V was shortened by 3 bases and J by 3 bases, with 13 bases between the two germline ends.

The CDR3 sequence: CASGTSGFLNEQYF. DNA for the CDR3: TGCGCCTCCGGGACTAGCGGGTTTTTGAACGAGCAGTACTTC. The chain carries TRBV10-1 and TRBJ2-7; the match to TRBD2 covers 12 bases. Trimming took 11 bases from V and 5 from J; bases not matched to a gene: 10. Germline V gene data show CDR1 as WNHNN and CDR2 as SYGVQD (reference sequence). CDR3 length: 14 amino acids.

The rearrangement uses TRBV30 and TRBJ2-7; D unclear. V was trimmed by 0 bases and J by 5 bases, leaving 14 bases between them. Germline V gives CDR1 GTSNPN, CDR2 SVGIG (reference sequence). The CDR3 contains 14 residues. The CDR3, as DNA: TGTGCCTGGAGTGTAACAGTCGTCGCCGACGAGCAGTACTTC. Amino acid sequence: CAWSVTVVADEQYF.

The chain has TRBV15 and TRBJ2-7; 13 positions agree with TRBD2. After removal of 4 bases from V and 6 bases from J, the junction contained 18 bases not matched to a gene. The CDR3 consists of 19 residues. The germline V gene encodes CDR1 LNHNV and CDR2 YYDKDF (reference sequence). The DNA for the CDR3 is TGTGCCACCAGCAACTTCGCCGGGACTAGCGGGATCACCCTCACCGAGCAGTACTTC. It is translated as CATSNFAGTSGITLTEQYF.

This clone came up a few times. CDR3 sequence reads: CASSVAPDRSTTEAFF. CDR3 DNA sequence: TGTGCCAGCAGCGTCGCACCGGACAGGTCTACCACTGAAGCTTTCTTT. The rearrangement joins TRBV9 to TRBJ1-1; TRBD1 agrees at 7 bases. J gave up 4 bases and V 2 bases, and 11 bases lay outside the gene matches. The CDR3 totals 16 residues. Germline CDR1 and CDR2: SGDLS and YYNGEE.

The chain links TRBV5-5 to TRBJ2-5, with 7 bases lining up with TRBD2. Germline V gives CDR1 SGHKS, CDR2 YYEKEE (reference sequence). This CDR3 has 17 amino acids. The J segment lost 5 bases and the V segment lost 1 base, leaving 14 bases of the junction unmatched. As DNA, the CDR3 is TGTGCCAGCAGCTTGTATAGAGGGGCCCTCGGGGGGGAGACCCAGTACTTC. Its translation is CASSLYRGALGGETQYF.

The chain is built from TRBV5-4 and TRBJ2-1, with D perhaps TRBD2 (7 bases). With 4 bases removed from V and 2 bases from J, the gap between germline ends came to 13 bases. This CDR3 spans 15 amino acids. Germline lookup yields CDR1 SGHNT and CDR2 YYREEE (reference sequence). This CDR3 is CASSGGGGPYNEQFF. CDR3 coding DNA: TGTGCCAGCAGCGGAGGGGGGGGGCCCTACAATGAGCAGTTCTTC.

This clone was seen just once. This sequence joins TRBV6-1 and TRBJ1-5; no reliable D call. Germline lookup yields CDR1 MNHNS and CDR2 SASEGT. This CDR3 has 15 amino acids. V lost 1 base to trimming and J lost 2 bases, with 9 bases between them. The CDR3 coding sequence is TGTGCCAGCAGTGAAGACAGACCCGGCAATCAGCCCCAGCATTTT. It codes for CASSEDRPGNQPQHF.

J is TRBJ1-2 and V is TRBV14; TRBD1 aligns across 7 bases. There are 13 residues in the CDR3. Trimming removed 6 bases from V and 4 bases from J; junction bases left unmatched: 5. Germline values: CDR1 SGHDN, CDR2 FVKESK. The CDR3, as DNA: TGTGCCAGCAGATTAGGACAGGCCTATGGCTACACCTTC. It specifies CASRLGQAYGYTF.

The chain recombines TRBV7-2 with TRBJ1-2; D gene ambiguous. Trimming removed 3 bases at V and 6 bases at J, with 8 bases between. Germline assignment: CDR1 SGHTA and CDR2 FQGNSA. The CDR3 has 12 amino acids. CDR3: CASSFDSDGYTF. The CDR3 nucleotides read TGTGCCAGCAGCTTTGATTCGGATGGCTACACCTTC.